The following is a T cell receptor beta chain sequence with its context. This receptor's antigen is unknown. No quality values exist for individual bases; no much larger clone is one base distant. The data stem from a study of blood T cell repertoires in COVID-19 (dated by TCRdb to 2018 to 2020). Background on the whole study: Collaborator samples came from the United States, Italy and Spain and covered acute and convalescent phases of COVID-19. The prospective study material was composed of cDNA or gDNA derived from T cells, B-cell-depleted T cells, or PBMCs. Subjects who had been exposed to COVID-19, were actively infected with it, or had recovered from it provided the deeply sampled blood TCRbeta repertoires that made up the dataset. A freely available public database, intended as a resource for researchers studying the immune response to SARS-CoV-2, is where the repertoires were released. Samples were obtained from the ongoing ImmuneRACE study (first 160 participants) and from 950 to 1,500 subjects provided by 6 global collaborators. Nearly every sample came with metadata listing a de-identified subject ID, COVID-19 status, age in years and sex. HLA class I and class II types, where available, came from metadata supplied by the sample provider rather than from assay-based typing.

Summary of the overall study and its limitations: Clinical and demographic metadata were provided uncurated, with the amount varying by source and participant.

The immunoSEQ Assay, a bias-controlled multiplex PCR, was used to amplify TCRbeta CDR3 regions from genomic DNA. The study's own analysis went as follows. Nucleated cell counts per sample were estimated from amplification of reference gene primers within the assay. Sequence reads were collapsed and filtered to measure the absolute abundance of every unique TCRbeta CDR3 rearrangement. For each sample, productive Simpson clonality was calculated by taking the square root of Simpson's diversity index across productive rearrangements. TCRdb stores this immuneACCESS table with in-frame sequences only. Part of the clones is absent; in the studies checked, under half of the shortfall reflects unresolved V genes, and no reason is known for the rest. V, J and clone size are taken as reported in that table, and D and trimming were inferred from the DNA itself. Here the sample has about 240,000 clones; 82% occur a single time. The ten biggest clones cover around 12% of the sample.

Collaborating institutions collected whole blood in K2EDTA tubes following their own protocols. For TCRbeta analysis, collaborators shipped samples as frozen whole blood, isolated PBMCs, or DNA extracted from either of those sample types. The cysteine opens and the phenylalanine closes a CDR3 of 12 amino acids. Kept here is only the CDR3 DNA, which spans 36 bases and is read in frame from base 1. The V end loses 6 bases and the J end loses 9 bases, and a stretch of 13 bases separates them. This TCR came from a woman between 55 and 75 years old with active or convalescent COVID-19. This receptor chain uses TRBV12-3 or TRBV12-4 and TRBJ2-3; TRBD1 could be the D gene, as 5 bases match. Source material: peripheral blood. The nucleotides are TGTGCCAGCAGGGGGCCGAGGTTAACGCAGTATTTT. Translated, it reads CASRGPRLTQYF.